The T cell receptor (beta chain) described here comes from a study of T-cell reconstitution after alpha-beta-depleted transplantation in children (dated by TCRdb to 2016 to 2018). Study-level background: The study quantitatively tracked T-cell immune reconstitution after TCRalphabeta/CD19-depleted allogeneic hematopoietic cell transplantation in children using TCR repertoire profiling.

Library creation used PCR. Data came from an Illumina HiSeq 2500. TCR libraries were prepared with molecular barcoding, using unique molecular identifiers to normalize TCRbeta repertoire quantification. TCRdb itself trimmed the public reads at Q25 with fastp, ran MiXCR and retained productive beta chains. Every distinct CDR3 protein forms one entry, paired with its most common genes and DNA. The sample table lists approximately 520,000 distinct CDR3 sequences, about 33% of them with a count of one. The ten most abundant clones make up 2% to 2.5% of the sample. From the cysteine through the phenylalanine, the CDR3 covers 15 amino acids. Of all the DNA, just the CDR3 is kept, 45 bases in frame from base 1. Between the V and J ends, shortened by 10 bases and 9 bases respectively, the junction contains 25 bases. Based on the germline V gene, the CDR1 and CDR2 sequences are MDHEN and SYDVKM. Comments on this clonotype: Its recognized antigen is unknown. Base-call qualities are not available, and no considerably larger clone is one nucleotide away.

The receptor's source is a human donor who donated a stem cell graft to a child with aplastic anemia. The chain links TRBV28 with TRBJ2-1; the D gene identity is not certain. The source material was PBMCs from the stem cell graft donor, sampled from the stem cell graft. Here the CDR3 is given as CAISPGLLGVSEQFF. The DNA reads TGTGCCATCAGCCCTGGGCTACTGGGCGTATCTGAGCAGTTCTTC.